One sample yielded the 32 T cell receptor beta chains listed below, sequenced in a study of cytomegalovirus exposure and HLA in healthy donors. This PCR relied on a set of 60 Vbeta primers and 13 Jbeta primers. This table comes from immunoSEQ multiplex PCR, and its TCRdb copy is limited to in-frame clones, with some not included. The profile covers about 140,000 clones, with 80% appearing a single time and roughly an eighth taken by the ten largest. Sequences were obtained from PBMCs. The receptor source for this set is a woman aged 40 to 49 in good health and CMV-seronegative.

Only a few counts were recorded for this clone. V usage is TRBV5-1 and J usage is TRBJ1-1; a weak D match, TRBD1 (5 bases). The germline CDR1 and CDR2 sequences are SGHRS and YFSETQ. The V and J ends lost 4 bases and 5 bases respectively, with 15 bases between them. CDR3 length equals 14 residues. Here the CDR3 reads CASSAAGGYTEAFF. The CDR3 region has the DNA TGCGCCAGCAGCGCCGCGGGGGGGTATACTGAAGCTTTCTTT.

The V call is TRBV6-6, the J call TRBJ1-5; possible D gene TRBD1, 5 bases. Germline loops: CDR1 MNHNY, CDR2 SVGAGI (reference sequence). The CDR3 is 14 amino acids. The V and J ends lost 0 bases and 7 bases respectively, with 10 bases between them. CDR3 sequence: CASSYSTAAQPQHF. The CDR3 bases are TGTGCCAGCAGTTACTCGACAGCAGCCCAGCCCCAGCATTTT.

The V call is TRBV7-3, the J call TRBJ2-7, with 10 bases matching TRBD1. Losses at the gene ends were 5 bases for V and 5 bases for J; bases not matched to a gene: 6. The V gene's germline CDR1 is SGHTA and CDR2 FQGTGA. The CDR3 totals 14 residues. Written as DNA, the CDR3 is TGTGCCAGCAGCCGGACAGGGGGGGGGAACGAGCAGTACTTC. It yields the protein CASSRTGGGNEQYF.

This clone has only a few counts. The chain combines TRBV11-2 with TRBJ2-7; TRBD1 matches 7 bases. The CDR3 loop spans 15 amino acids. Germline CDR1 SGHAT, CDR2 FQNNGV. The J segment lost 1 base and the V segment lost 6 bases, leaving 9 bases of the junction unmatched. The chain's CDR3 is CASSFTPTGSYEQYF. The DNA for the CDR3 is TGTGCCAGCAGTTTTACCCCGACAGGGTCCTACGAGCAGTACTTC.

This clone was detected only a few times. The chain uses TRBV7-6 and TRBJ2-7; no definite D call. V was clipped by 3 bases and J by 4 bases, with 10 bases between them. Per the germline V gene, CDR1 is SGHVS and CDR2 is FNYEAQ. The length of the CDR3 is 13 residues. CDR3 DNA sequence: TGTGCCAGCAGCTTTACCAACCAGTACGAGCAGTACTTC. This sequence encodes CASSFTNQYEQYF.

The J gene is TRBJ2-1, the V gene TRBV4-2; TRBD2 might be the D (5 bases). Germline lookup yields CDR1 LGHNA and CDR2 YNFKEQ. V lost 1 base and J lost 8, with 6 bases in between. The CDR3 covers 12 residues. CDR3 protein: CASSQVGDEQFF. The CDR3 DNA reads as TGTGCCAGCAGCCAAGTCGGGGATGAGCAGTTCTTC.

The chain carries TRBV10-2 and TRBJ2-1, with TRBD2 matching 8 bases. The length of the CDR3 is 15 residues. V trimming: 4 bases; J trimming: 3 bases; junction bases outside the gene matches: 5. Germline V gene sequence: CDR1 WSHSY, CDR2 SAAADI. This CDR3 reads CASSGTSNFYNEQFF. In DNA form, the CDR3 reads TGCGCCAGCAGTGGGACTAGCAACTTCTACAATGAGCAGTTCTTC.

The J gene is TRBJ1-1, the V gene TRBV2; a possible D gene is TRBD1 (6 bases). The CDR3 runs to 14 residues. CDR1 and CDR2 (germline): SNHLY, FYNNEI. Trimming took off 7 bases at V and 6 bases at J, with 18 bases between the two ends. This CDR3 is CASTLGQTTSEAFF. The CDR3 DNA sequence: TGTGCCAGCACCCTAGGACAGACGACCTCTGAAGCTTTCTTT.

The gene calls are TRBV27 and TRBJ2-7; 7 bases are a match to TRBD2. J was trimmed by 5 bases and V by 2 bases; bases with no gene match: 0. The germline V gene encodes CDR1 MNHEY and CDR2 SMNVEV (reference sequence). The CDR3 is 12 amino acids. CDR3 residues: CASSLGGDEQYF. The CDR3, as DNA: TGTGCCAGCAGTTTAGGGGGGGACGAGCAGTACTTC.

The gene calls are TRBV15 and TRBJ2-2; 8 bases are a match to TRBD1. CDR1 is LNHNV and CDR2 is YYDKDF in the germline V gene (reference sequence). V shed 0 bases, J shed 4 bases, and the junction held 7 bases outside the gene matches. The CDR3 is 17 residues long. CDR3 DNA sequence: TGTGCCACCAGCAGAGAAATTAGGACAGGGTCCACCGGGGAGCTGTTTTTT. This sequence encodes CATSREIRTGSTGELFF.

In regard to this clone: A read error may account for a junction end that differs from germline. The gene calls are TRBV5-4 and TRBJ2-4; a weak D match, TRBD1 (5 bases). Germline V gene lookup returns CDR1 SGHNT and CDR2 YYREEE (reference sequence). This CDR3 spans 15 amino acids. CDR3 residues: CASSSLLGAKNSQYF. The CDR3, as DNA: TGTGCCAGCAGCTCCCTACTTGGGGCCAAAAACAGTCAGTACTTC.

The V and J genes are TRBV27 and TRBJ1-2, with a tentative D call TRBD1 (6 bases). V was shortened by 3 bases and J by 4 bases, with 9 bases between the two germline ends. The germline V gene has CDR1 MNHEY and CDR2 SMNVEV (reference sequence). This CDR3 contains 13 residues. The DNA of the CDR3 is TGTGCCAGCAGTTTGGGCAGGGGCTATGGCTACACCTTC. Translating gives CASSLGRGYGYTF.

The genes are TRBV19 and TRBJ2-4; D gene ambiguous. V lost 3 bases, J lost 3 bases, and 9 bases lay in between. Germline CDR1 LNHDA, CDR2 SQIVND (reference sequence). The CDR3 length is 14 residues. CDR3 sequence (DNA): TGTGCCAGTAGTATGCAGTCGTTCAAAAACATTCAGTACTTC. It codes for CASSMQSFKNIQYF.

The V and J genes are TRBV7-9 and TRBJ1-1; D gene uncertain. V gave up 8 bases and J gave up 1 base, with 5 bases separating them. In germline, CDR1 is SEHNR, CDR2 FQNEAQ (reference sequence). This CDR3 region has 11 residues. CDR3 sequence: CASRGNTEAFF. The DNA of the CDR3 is TGTGCCAGCCGCGGGAACACTGAAGCTTTCTTT.

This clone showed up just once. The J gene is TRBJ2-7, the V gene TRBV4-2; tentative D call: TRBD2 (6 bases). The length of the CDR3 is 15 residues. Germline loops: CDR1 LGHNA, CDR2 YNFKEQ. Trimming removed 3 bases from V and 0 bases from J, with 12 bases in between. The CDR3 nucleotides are TGTGCCAGCAGCCATAATTACGGGAGCTCCTACGAGCAGTACTTC. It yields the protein CASSHNYGSSYEQYF.

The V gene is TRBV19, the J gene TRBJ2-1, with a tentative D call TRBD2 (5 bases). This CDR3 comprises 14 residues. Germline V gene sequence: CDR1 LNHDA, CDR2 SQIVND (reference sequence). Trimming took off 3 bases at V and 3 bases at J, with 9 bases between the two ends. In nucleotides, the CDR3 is TGTGCCAGTAGTATCGGACTGGACTACAATGAGCAGTTCTTC. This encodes CASSIGLDYNEQFF.

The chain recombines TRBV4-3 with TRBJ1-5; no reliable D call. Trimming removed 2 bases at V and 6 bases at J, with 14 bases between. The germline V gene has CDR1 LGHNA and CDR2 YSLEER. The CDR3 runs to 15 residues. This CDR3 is CASSQIYEAPQPQHF. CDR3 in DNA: TGCGCCAGCAGCCAAATCTATGAGGCACCTCAGCCCCAGCATTTT.

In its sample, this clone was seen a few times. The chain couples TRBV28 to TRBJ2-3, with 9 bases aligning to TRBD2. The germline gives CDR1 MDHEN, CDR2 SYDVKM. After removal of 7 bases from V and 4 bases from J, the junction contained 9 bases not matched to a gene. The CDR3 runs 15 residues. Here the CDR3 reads CASTPASGVADTQYF. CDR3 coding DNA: TGTGCCAGCACCCCCGCTAGCGGGGTTGCAGATACGCAGTATTTT.

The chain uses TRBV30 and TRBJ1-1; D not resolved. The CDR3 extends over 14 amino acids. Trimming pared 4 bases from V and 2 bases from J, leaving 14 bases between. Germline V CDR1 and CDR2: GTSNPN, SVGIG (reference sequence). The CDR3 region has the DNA TGTGCCTGGACCCCGGCGGGGTTCAACACTGAAGCTTTCTTT. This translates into CAWTPAGFNTEAFF. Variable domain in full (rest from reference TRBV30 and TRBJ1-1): SQTIHQWPATLVQPVGSPLSLECTVEGTSNPNLYWYRQAAGRGLQLLFYSVGIGQISSEVPQNLSASRPQDRQFILSSKKLLLSDSGFYLCAWTPAGFNTEAFFGQGTRLTVV.

The CDR3 spells CASSETATDYSNQPQHF. The CDR3 coding sequence is TGTGCCAGCAGTGAAACCGCGACAGATTATAGCAATCAGCCCCAGCATTTT. The J gene is TRBJ1-5, the V gene TRBV28, with a possible D match to TRBD1 (5 bases). The V end was cut by 5 bases, the J end by 0 bases, with 17 bases between. The CDR3 spans 17 residues. Germline lookup yields CDR1 MDHEN and CDR2 SYDVKM.

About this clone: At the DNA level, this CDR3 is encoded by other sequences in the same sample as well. The CDR3 DNA is TGCAGCGTTGGGGGCGGCACAGATACGCAGTATTTT. This gives the protein CSVGGGTDTQYF. The chain links TRBV29-1 to TRBJ2-3; D might be TRBD1 (5 bases). CDR1 and CDR2 from the germline V gene are SQVTM and ANQGSEA. V shed 4 bases and J shed 1 base, with 6 bases lying between them. The CDR3 has 12 amino acids.

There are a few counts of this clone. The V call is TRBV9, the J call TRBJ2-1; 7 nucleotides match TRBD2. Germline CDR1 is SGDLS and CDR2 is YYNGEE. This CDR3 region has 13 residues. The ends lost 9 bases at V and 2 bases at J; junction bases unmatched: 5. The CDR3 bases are TGTGCCACGGGTAGCGGGCCCTACAATGAGCAGTTCTTC. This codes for CATGSGPYNEQFF.

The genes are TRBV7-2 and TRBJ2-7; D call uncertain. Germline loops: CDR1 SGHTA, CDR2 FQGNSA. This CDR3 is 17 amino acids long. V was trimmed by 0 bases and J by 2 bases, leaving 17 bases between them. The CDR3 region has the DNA TGTGCCAGCAGCTTAGCCCCCGCGTATCCGGCGGCCTACGAGCAGTACTTC. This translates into CASSLAPAYPAAYEQYF.

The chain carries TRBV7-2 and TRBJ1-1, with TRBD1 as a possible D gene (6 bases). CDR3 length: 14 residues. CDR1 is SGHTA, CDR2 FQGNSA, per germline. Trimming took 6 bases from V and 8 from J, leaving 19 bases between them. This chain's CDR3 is CASRAGTLRVEAFF. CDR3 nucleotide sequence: TGTGCCAGCAGAGCCGGGACACTGAGGGTAGAAGCTTTCTTT. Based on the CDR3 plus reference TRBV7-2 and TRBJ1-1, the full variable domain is GAGVSQSPSNKVTEKGKDVELRCDPISGHTALYWYRQSLGQGLEFLIYFQGNSAPDKSGLPSDRFSAERTGGSVSTLTIQRTQQEDSAVYLCASRAGTLRVEAFFGQGTRLTVV.

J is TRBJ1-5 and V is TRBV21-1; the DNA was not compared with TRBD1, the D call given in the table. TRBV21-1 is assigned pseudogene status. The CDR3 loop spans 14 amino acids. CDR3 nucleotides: TGTGCCAGCACCTTGGGGACACCCGGTCGTCCCCAGCATTTT. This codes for CASTLGTPGRPQHF.

The CDR3 loop is CASSIRTARGTEAFF. The DNA for the CDR3 is TGTGCCAGTAGTATCCGGACAGCCCGGGGCACTGAAGCTTTCTTT. The chain links TRBV19 to TRBJ1-1; D might be TRBD1 (6 bases). Trimming pared 3 bases from V and 4 bases from J, leaving 15 bases between. The germline V gene has CDR1 LNHDA and CDR2 SQIVND (reference sequence). The CDR3 runs 15 residues.

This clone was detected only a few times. CDR3 sequence (DNA): TGTGCCAGCAGGGGCGGGAGCCTCTACGAGCAGTACTTC. Protein product: CASRGGSLYEQYF. The chain couples TRBV6-6 to TRBJ2-7; 7 bases match TRBD2. Germline-derived CDR1 and CDR2 are MNHNY and SVGAGI (reference sequence). V shed 6 bases and J 3 bases; nucleotides not matched to a gene: 5. The CDR3 length is 13 residues.

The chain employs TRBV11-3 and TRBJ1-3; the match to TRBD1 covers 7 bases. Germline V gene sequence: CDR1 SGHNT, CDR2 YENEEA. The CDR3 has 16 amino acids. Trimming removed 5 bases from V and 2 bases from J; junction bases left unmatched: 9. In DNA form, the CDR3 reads TGTGCCAGCAGCCACGCTGGGACAGACCCTGGAAACACCATATATTTT. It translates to CASSHAGTDPGNTIYF.

CDR3 DNA: TGTGCCAGCTTGGGGACAATCTATGGCTACACCTTC. Its protein product is CASLGTIYGYTF. The chain combines TRBV28 with TRBJ1-2; tentative D call: TRBD1 (6 bases). The CDR3 is 12 residues long. Trimming stripped 8 bases from V and 4 bases from J, with 11 bases between. Germline V gives CDR1 MDHEN, CDR2 SYDVKM.

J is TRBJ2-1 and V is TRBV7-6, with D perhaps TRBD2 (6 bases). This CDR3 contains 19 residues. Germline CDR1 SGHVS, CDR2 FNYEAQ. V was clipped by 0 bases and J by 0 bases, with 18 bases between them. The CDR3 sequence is CASSLAHYGSSHSYNEQFF. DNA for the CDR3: TGTGCCAGCAGCTTAGCGCATTACGGGAGTTCACACTCCTACAATGAGCAGTTCTTC.

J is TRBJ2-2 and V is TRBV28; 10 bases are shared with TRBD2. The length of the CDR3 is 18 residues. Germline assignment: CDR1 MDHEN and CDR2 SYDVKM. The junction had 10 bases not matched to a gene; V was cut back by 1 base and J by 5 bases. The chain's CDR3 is CASSLSLGLAERTGELFF. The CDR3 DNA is TGTGCCAGCAGTTTATCCCTCGGACTAGCGGAGAGAACCGGGGAGCTGTTTTTT.

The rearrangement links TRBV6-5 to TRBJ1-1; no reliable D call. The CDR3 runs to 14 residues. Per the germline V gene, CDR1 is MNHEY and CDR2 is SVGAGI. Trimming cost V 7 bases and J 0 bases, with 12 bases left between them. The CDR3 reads CASTTDTLNTEAFF. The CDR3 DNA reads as TGTGCCAGCACCACCGACACTCTGAACACTGAAGCTTTCTTT.